These 10 T cell receptor beta chains came from one sample sequenced in a study of control samples from healthy donors and cancer patients. Clones were sequenced by immunoSEQ multiplex PCR, and TCRdb holds only the in-frame ones, with some missing. The sample lists 100,000 to 150,000 clones; roughly 90% were seen once. The sample consisted of blood. These receptors were taken from a man aged 45 to 65 in good health.

The J gene is TRBJ2-2, the V gene TRBV5-6; D unresolved. CDR3 size: 12 residues. The V end lost 0 bases, the J end lost 6 bases, and 3 bases lay between the germline ends. In germline, CDR1 is SGHDT, CDR2 YYEEEE. The CDR3 DNA follows: TGTGCCAGCAGCTTGGATCCCGGGGAGCTGTTTTTT. Translation: CASSLDPGELFF.

The chain joins TRBV4-1 to TRBJ1-1; tentatively, D is TRBD1 (6 bases). CDR1 is MGHRA, CDR2 YSYEKL, per germline. The length of the CDR3 is 14 residues. The V end lost 0 bases, the J end lost 11 bases, and 16 bases lay between the germline ends. CDR3 nucleotides: TGCGCCAGCAGCCAAGATAATGGGGGCCTGGGGGCTTTCTTT. Translation: CASSQDNGGLGAFF.

The CDR3 sequence is CASSWDRGDQPQHF. The CDR3, as DNA: TGTGCCAGCAGCTGGGACAGGGGGGATCAGCCCCAGCATTTT. This chain uses TRBV7-8 with TRBJ1-5, with 11 nucleotides matching TRBD1. Trimming at V came to 4 bases and at J to 5 bases, leaving 1 base not matched to a gene. The CDR3 runs to 14 residues. CDR1 and CDR2 (germline): SGHVS, FQNEAQ.

The V and J genes are TRBV28 and TRBJ1-5; D not certain. The CDR3 has 15 amino acids. Germline V CDR1 and CDR2: MDHEN, SYDVKM. The V end was cut by 7 bases, the J end by 4 bases, with 17 bases between. The CDR3 DNA is TGTGCCAGCAACGTGGACGGCCTGACAAATCAGCCCCAGCATTTT. It codes for CASNVDGLTNQPQHF.

This clone was found a few times. The rearrangement links TRBV4-1 to TRBJ1-5; 7 bases are shared with TRBD1. The V segment lost 3 bases and the J segment 1 base; nucleotides outside the gene matches: 3. The germline gives CDR1 MGHRA, CDR2 YSYEKL. This CDR3 has 15 amino acids. CDR3 DNA: TGCGCCAGCAGCCAGGGACAGTTAAGCAATCAGCCCCAGCATTTT. Amino acids: CASSQGQLSNQPQHF.

On this clone: A junction end diverges from the germline sequence, so it may reflect a read error. The chain couples TRBV28 to TRBJ1-2; TRBD1 is a possible D gene (5 bases). Germline V gene sequence: CDR1 MDHEN, CDR2 SYDVKM. CDR3 size: 17 residues. The CDR3 sequence: CASTLYAGSDPVYGYTF. For the CDR3, the DNA is TGTGCCAGCACTTTATATGCAGGGTCCGACCCGGTTTATGGCTACACCTTC.

This sequence joins TRBV6-5 and TRBJ1-6; D not certain. Trimming stripped 2 bases from V and 10 bases from J, with 12 bases between. The CDR3 totals 14 residues. Germline CDR1 MNHEY, CDR2 SVGAGI. CDR3 protein: CASSYNGVVSPLHF. DNA for the CDR3: TGTGCCAGCAGTTACAACGGGGTCGTCTCACCCCTCCACTTT.

V and J are TRBV6-2 or TRBV6-3 and TRBJ2-3; no clear D gene. Looked up from germline, CDR1 is MNHEY and CDR2 is SVGEGT. The CDR3 consists of 13 residues. V was trimmed by 2 bases and J by 2 bases, leaving 5 bases between them. CDR3 coding DNA: TGTGCCAGCAGTTACGGGCCCACAGATACGCAGTATTTT. This codes for CASSYGPTDTQYF.

Turning to this clone: One end of the junction varies from germline; a read error may be responsible. The chain uses TRBV28 and TRBJ1-5; TRBD1 is a possible D gene (5 bases). CDR1 and CDR2 (germline): MDHEN, SYDVKM. This CDR3 contains 13 residues. The CDR3 DNA follows: TGTGCCAGCAGTTTTGGGGGGACTCCAGGAGCGAATTTT. It is translated as CASSFGGTPGANF.

This clone came up a few times. V and J are TRBV5-1 and TRBJ1-4; 8 nucleotides match TRBD1. Trimming cost V 5 bases and J 7 bases; bases outside gene matches: 7. The V gene's germline CDR1 is SGHRS and CDR2 YFSETQ. The CDR3 length is 14 residues. The CDR3: CASRKGQGGEKLFF. CDR3 sequence (DNA): TGCGCCAGCAGAAAAGGACAGGGCGGTGAAAAACTGTTTTTT.